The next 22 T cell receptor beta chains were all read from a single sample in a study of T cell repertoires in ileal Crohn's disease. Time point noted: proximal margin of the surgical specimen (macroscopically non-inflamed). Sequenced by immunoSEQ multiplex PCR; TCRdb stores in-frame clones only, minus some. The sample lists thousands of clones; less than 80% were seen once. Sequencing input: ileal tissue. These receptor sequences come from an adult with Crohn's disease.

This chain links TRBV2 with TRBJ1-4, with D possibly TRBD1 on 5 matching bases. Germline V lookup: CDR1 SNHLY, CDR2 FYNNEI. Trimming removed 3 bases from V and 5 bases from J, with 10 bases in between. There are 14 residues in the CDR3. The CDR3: CASSEGKGNEKLFF. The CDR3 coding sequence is TGTGCCAGCAGTGAGGGCAAGGGGAATGAAAAACTGTTTTTT. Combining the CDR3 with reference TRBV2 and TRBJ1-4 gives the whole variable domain EPEVTQTPSHQVTQMGQEVILRCVPISNHLYFYWYRQILGQKVEFLVSFYNNEISEKSEIFDDQFSVERPDGSNFTLKIRSTKLEDSAMYFCASSEGKGNEKLFFGSGTQLSVL.

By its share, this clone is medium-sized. CDR3 nucleotides: TGTGCCAGCTCATTCTCCGGACAGTTCCAGCCCCAGCATTTT. It translates to CASSFSGQFQPQHF. This sequence joins TRBV18 and TRBJ1-5, with a tentative D call TRBD1 (6 bases). The ends were cut back, 5 bases at V and 7 bases at J, with 15 bases in the middle. Germline V gives CDR1 KGHSH, CDR2 LQKENI. The CDR3 has 14 amino acids.

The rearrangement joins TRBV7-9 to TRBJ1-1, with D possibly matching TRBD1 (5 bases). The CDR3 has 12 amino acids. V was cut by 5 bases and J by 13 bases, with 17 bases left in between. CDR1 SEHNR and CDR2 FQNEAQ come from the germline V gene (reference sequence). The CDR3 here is CASSLQGTSIFF. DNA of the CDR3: TGTGCCAGCAGCCTCCAAGGGACGTCTATTTTCTTT.

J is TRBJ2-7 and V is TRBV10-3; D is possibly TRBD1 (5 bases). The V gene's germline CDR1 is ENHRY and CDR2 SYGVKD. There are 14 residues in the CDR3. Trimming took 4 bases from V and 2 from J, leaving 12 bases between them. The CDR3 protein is CAISAPDTTYEQYF. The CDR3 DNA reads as TGTGCCATCAGTGCGCCGGACACTACCTACGAGCAGTACTTC.

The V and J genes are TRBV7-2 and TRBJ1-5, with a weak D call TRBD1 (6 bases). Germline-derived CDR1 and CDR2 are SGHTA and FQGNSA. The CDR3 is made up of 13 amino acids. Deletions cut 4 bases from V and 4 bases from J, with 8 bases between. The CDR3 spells CASSSDRNQPQHF. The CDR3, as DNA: TGTGCCAGCAGCTCCGACAGGAATCAGCCCCAGCATTTT.

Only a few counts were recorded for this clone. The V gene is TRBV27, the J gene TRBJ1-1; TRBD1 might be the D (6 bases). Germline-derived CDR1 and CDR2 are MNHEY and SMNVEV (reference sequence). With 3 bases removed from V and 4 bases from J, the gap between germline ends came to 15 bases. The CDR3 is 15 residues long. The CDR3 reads CASSFGGGRVTEAFF. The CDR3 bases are TGTGCCAGCAGTTTCGGGGGGGGCAGGGTCACTGAAGCTTTCTTT.

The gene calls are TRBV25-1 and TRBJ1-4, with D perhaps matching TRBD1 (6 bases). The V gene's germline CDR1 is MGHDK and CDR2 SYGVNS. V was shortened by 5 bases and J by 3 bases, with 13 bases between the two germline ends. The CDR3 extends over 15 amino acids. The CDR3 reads CASSYPGQANEKLFF. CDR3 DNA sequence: TGTGCCAGCAGTTATCCGGGACAAGCTAATGAAAAACTGTTTTTT.

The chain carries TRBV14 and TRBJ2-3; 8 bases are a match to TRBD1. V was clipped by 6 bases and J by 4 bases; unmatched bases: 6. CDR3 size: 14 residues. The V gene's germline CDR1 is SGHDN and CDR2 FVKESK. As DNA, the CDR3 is TGTGCCAGCAGGAGGGGACAGGTGGCAGATACGCAGTATTTT. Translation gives CASRRGQVADTQYF.

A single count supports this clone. The CDR3 region is CASSQESYAGNQPQHF. The CDR3 nucleotides read TGCGCCAGCAGCCAAGAGAGTTACGCAGGGAATCAGCCCCAGCATTTT. The gene calls are TRBV4-1 and TRBJ1-5; a possible D gene is TRBD1 (5 bases). Germline loops: CDR1 MGHRA, CDR2 YSYEKL. The CDR3 is 16 residues long. V lost 0 bases, J lost 4 bases, and 13 bases lay in between.

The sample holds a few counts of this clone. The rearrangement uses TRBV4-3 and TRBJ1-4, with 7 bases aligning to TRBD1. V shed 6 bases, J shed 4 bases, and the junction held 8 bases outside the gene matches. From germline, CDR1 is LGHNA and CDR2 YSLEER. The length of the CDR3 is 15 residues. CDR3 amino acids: CASRIYRDSNEKLFF. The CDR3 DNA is TGCGCCAGCAGGATTTACCGGGACAGTAATGAAAAACTGTTTTTT.

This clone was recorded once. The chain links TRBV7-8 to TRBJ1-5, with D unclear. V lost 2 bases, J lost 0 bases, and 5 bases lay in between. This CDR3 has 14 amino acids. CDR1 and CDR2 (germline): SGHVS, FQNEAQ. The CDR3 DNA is TGTGCCAGCAGCTTACAGCCTAGCAATCAGCCCCAGCATTTT. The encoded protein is CASSLQPSNQPQHF.

The CDR3 loop reads CASSLTGTHEQYF. The CDR3, as DNA: TGTGCCAGCAGCTTGACAGGGACCCACGAGCAGTACTTC. V usage is TRBV7-9 and J usage is TRBJ2-7; TRBD1 matches 7 bases. Germline loops: CDR1 SEHNR, CDR2 FQNEAQ (reference sequence). With V trimmed by 3 bases and J by 5 bases, 4 bases remained unmatched. The CDR3 is 13 amino acids.

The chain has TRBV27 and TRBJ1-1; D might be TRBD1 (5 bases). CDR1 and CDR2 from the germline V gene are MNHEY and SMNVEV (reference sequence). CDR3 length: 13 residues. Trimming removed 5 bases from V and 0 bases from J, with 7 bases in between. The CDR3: CASSDSLNTEAFF. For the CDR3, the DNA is TGTGCCAGCAGTGACAGCTTGAACACTGAAGCTTTCTTT.

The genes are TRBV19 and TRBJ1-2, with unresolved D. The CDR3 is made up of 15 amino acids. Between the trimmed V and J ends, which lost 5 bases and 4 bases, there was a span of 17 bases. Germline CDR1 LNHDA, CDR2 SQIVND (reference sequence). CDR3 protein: CASSYYPIGAYGYTF. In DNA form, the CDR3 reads TGTGCCAGTAGTTATTACCCCATTGGCGCCTATGGCTACACCTTC.

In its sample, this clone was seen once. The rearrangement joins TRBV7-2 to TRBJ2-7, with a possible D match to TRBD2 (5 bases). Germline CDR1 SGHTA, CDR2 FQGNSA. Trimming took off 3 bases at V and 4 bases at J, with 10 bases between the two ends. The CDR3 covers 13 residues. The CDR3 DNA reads TGTGCCAGCAGCTTCGGACTTAATTACGAGCAGTACTTC. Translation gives CASSFGLNYEQYF.

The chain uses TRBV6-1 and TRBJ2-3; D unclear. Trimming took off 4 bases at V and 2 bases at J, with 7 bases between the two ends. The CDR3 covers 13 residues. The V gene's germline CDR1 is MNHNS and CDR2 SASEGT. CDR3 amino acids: CASSVRTTDTQYF. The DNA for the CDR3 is TGTGCCAGCAGTGTCAGGACCACAGATACGCAGTATTTT.

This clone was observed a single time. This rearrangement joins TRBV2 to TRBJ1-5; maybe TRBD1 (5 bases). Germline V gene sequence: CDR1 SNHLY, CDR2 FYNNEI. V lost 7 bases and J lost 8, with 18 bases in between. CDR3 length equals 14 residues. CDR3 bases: TGTGCCAGCAACGGGGACGGGGAACGAGAGCCCCAGCATTTT. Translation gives CASNGDGEREPQHF.

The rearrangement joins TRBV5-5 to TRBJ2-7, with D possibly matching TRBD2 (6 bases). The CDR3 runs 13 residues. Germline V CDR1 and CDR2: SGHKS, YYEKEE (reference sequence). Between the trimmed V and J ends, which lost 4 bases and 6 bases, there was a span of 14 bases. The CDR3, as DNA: TGTGCCAGCAGCCACTGGACCGGGGGCGAGCAGTACTTC. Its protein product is CASSHWTGGEQYF. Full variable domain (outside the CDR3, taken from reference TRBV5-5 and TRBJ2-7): DAGVTQSPTHLIKTRGQQVTLRCSPISGHKSVSWYQQVLGQGPQFIFQYYEKEERGRGNFPDRFSARQFPNYSSELNVNALLLGDSALYLCASSHWTGGEQYFGPGTRLTVT.

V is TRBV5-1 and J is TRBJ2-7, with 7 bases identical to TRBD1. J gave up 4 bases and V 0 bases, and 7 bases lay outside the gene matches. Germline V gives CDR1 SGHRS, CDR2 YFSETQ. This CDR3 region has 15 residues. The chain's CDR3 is CASSLAGQTQYEQYF. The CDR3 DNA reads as TGCGCCAGCAGCTTGGCGGGACAGACCCAGTACGAGCAGTACTTC.

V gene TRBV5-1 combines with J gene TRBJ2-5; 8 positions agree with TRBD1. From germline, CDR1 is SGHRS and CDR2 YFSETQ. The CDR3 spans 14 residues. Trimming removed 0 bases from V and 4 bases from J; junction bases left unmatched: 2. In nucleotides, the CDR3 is TGCGCCAGCAGCTTGGGGACAGGGAGAGAGACCCAGTACTTC. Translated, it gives CASSLGTGRETQYF.

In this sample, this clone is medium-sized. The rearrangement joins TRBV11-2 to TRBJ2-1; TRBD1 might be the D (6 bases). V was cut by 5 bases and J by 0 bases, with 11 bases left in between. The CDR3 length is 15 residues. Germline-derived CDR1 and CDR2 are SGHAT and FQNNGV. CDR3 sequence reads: CASSPRDTSYNEQFF. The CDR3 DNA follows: TGTGCCAGCAGCCCCCGGGACACCTCCTACAATGAGCAGTTCTTC.

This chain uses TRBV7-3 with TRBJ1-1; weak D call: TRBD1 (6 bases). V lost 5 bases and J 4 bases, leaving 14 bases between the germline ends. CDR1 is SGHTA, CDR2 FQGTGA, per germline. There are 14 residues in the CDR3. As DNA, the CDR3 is TGTGCCAGCAGCCCGGTCGTAGGGGGCACTGAAGCTTTCTTT. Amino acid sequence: CASSPVVGGTEAFF.